Listed here are 15 T cell receptor beta chains from one sample, sequenced in a study of OX40 agonist ivuxolimab in advanced cancers. The assay was immunoSEQ multiplex PCR, and TCRdb's table has in-frame clones only and misses some. In the table there are 30,000 to 40,000 clones, about three quarters of which are singletons. Material: CD4+ or CD8+ T cells sorted from blood, obtained in a trial of the OX40 agonist ivuxolimab. The receptors shown here come from an adult with an advanced solid tumor such as melanoma, head and neck, liver or kidney cancer.

This sequence joins TRBV19 and TRBJ1-5; perhaps TRBD1 as D (6 bases). Germline V lookup: CDR1 LNHDA, CDR2 SQIVND (reference sequence). Trimming removed 6 bases at V and 4 bases at J, with 16 bases between. The CDR3 has 15 amino acids. CDR3 amino acids: CASSRSGAENQPQHF. CDR3 nucleotide sequence: TGTGCCAGTAGCCGCTCGGGGGCTGAAAATCAGCCCCAGCATTTT.

This rearrangement joins TRBV9 to TRBJ2-2; 8 bases are shared with TRBD2. CDR1 is SGDLS and CDR2 is YYNGEE in the germline V gene. V shed 4 bases and J 1 base; nucleotides not matched to a gene: 3. The CDR3 is made up of 15 amino acids. The CDR3 sequence: CASSRSGGNTGELFF. In nucleotides, the CDR3 is TGTGCCAGCAGCCGCAGCGGGGGGAACACCGGGGAGCTGTTTTTT.

The rearrangement uses TRBV23-1 and TRBJ1-2; the D gene is possibly TRBD1 (5 bases). Being an ORF, TRBV23-1 has a function that is uncertain. Trimming cost V 0 bases and J 7 bases, with 18 bases left between them. This CDR3 comprises 16 residues. The CDR3 protein is CASSQSLGGVLSGYTF. The CDR3 DNA follows: TGCGCCAGCAGTCAATCTTTGGGGGGTGTATTGAGTGGCTACACCTTC.

This clone was seen a few times. The chain is built from TRBV18 and TRBJ1-2, with 10 bases fitting TRBD1. V was clipped by 3 bases and J by 8 bases; unmatched bases: 12. Germline loops: CDR1 KGHSH, CDR2 LQKENI. This CDR3 is built from 16 residues. The CDR3 sequence is CASSPPSIGTGEGYTF. The CDR3 DNA reads as TGTGCCAGCTCACCTCCAAGTATCGGGACAGGGGAAGGCTACACCTTC.

This sequence joins TRBV6-1 and TRBJ2-7; D not certain. Trimming removed 8 bases from V and 8 bases from J, with 13 bases in between. This CDR3 is built from 11 residues. Germline assignment: CDR1 MNHNS and CDR2 SASEGT. In DNA form, the CDR3 reads TGTGCCAGCGGGCCTCGAGTAAAGCAGTACTTC. It is translated as CASGPRVKQYF.

As concerns this clone: This may come from a read error, since a much larger clone is one base off. The V gene is TRBV29-1, the J gene TRBJ2-2; D possibly corresponds to TRBD2 (6 bases). CDR3 length: 14 residues. In germline, CDR1 is SQVTM, CDR2 ANQGSEA. CDR3 in amino acids: CSVEWSQGGGELSF. The CDR3 bases are TGCAGCGTTGAGTGGTCGCAGGGAGGCGGGGAGCTGTCTTTT.

As DNA, the CDR3 is TGTGCCAGCAGGGACGGAAATCAGCCCCAGCATTTT. Its translation is CASRDGNQPQHF. The chain joins TRBV2 to TRBJ1-5; no reliable D call. Germline lookup yields CDR1 SNHLY and CDR2 FYNNEI. This CDR3 contains 12 residues. Trimming removed 6 bases at V and 4 bases at J, with 7 bases between.

This sequence joins TRBV9 and TRBJ2-1, with D unresolved. Germline assignment: CDR1 SGDLS and CDR2 YYNGEE. With 0 bases removed from V and 9 bases from J, the gap between germline ends came to 13 bases. The CDR3 runs to 14 residues. The CDR3 nucleotides read TGTGCCAGCAGCGTAGGAGGAAGGAGCTCTGAGCAGTTCTTC. Translation gives CASSVGGRSSEQFF.

J is TRBJ1-1 and V is TRBV7-6; D perhaps matches TRBD1 (5 bases). Per germline, CDR1 SGHVS and CDR2 FNYEAQ. The V end was cut by 5 bases, the J end by 8 bases, with 12 bases between. This CDR3 region has 12 residues. The CDR3 bases are TGTGCCAGCAGCAACACGGGGGTGGAAGCTTTCTTT. It is translated as CASSNTGVEAFF.

This chain links TRBV10-2 with TRBJ1-1; 7 bases agree with TRBD1. V was clipped by 7 bases and J by 2 bases; unmatched bases: 7. This CDR3 contains 14 residues. Germline V gene sequence: CDR1 WSHSY, CDR2 SAAADI. The CDR3 nucleotides read TGCGCCAGCACCCTCGGGACAGCTAACACTGAAGCTTTCTTT. Translated: CASTLGTANTEAFF.

The J gene is TRBJ1-2, the V gene TRBV5-1, with D maybe TRBD1 (5 bases). CDR1 and CDR2 from the germline V gene are SGHRS and YFSETQ. V lost 0 bases and J 4 bases, leaving 13 bases between the germline ends. This CDR3 region has 15 residues. In DNA form, the CDR3 reads TGCGCCAGCAGCTTGGCGCAGGGAAGTTTCTATGGCTACACCTTC. Encoded protein: CASSLAQGSFYGYTF.

Only a few counts were recorded for this clone. The chain uses TRBV2 and TRBJ2-2, with D perhaps matching TRBD1 or TRBD2 (6 bases each). The CDR3 has 15 residues. V was shortened by 6 bases and J by 1 base, with 12 bases between the two germline ends. Germline CDR1 is SNHLY and CDR2 is FYNNEI. CDR3 region: CASSVRGQNTGELFF. The CDR3 nucleotides are TGTGCCAGCAGCGTACGGGGGCAGAACACCGGGGAGCTGTTTTTT.

V and J are TRBV7-9 and TRBJ1-1, with 7 bases matching TRBD1. The CDR3 runs to 15 residues. Germline V gene data show CDR1 as SEHNR and CDR2 as FQNEAQ (reference sequence). Unmatched junction bases numbered 7, after V lost 5 bases and J lost 1 base. DNA for the CDR3: TGTGCCAGCAGCCACTCGACAGGGTGGAACACTGAAGCTTTCTTT. As protein: CASSHSTGWNTEAFF.

V and J are TRBV14 and TRBJ1-1; D call uncertain. CDR1 and CDR2 from the germline V gene are SGHDN and FVKESK. This CDR3 has 15 amino acids. V was shortened by 1 base and J by 3 bases, with 12 bases between the two germline ends. The chain's CDR3 is CASSQGTSYDTEAFF. The CDR3 bases are TGTGCCAGCAGCCAAGGTACAAGTTATGACACTGAAGCTTTCTTT. The full variable domain, rest sourced from reference TRBV14 and TRBJ1-1, is EAGVTQFPSHSVIEKGQTVTLRCDPISGHDNLYWYRRVMGKEIKFLLHFVKESKQDESGMPNNRFLAERTGGTYSTLKVQPAELEDSGVYFCASSQGTSYDTEAFFGQGTRLTVV.

V and J are TRBV5-6 and TRBJ2-4, with D perhaps assigned TRBD1 or TRBD2 (6 bases each). CDR1 and CDR2 (germline): SGHDT, YYEEEE. The CDR3 runs 16 residues. Trimming removed 2 bases at V and 6 bases at J, with 18 bases between. CDR3 bases: TGTGCCAGCAGCTTTAATAGGGGGACTTTGCCAAACATTCAGTACTTC. Residues: CASSFNRGTLPNIQYF.